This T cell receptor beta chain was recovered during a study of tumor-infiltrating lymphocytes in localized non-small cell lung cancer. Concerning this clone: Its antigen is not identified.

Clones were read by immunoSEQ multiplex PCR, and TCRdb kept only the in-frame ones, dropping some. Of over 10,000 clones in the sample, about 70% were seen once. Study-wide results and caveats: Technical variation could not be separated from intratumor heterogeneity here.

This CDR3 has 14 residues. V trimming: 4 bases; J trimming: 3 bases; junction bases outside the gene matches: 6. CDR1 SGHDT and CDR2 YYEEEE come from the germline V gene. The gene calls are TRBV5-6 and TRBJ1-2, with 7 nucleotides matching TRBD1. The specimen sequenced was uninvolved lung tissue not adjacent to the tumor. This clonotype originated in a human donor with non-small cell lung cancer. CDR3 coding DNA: TGTGCCAGCAGCACTTCCGGGACAGACTATGGCTACACCTTC. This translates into CASSTSGTDYGYTF.